Below, 2 T cell receptor beta chains from the same sample are listed, as sequenced in a study of CD8+ T cells in alopecia areata. Extracted from the samples, RNA was reverse transcribed into cDNA to serve as the sequencing template. Method: immunoSEQ multiplex PCR; TCRdb's copy keeps in-frame clones and lacks some. Among about 270,000 clones, around 64% were seen once, and the ten largest hold about 0.88%. The treatment here: oral pan-JAK inhibitor, 5-10 mg twice daily. Sequenced here: CD4+ T cells sorted from blood, sampled between weeks 51 and 52, from a patient treated with tofacitinib. The receptor set was obtained from a human donor with alopecia areata.

Written as DNA, the CDR3 is TGCAGCGTTGGTGTCAGTACCTACGAGCAGTACTTC. Protein product: CSVGVSTYEQYF. The rearrangement uses TRBV29-1 and TRBJ2-7; no clear D. V was clipped by 4 bases and J by 2 bases, with 9 bases between them. Looked up from germline, CDR1 is SQVTM and CDR2 is ANQGSEA. The CDR3 covers 12 residues.

This chain connects TRBV11-2 to TRBJ2-3, with a weak D call TRBD2 (7 bases). The CDR3 loop spans 16 amino acids. Germline loops: CDR1 SGHAT, CDR2 FQNNGV. Trimming removed 1 base from V and 1 base from J, with 12 bases in between. The CDR3 DNA reads as TGTGCCAGCAGCTTAGGGGCCGGGGGGCGCACAGATACGCAGTATTTT. Translated, it gives CASSLGAGGRTDTQYF.